These T cell receptor beta chains were read from a single sample in a study of TIL therapy for anti-PD-1-resistant metastatic lung cancer. Clones were sequenced by immunoSEQ multiplex PCR, and TCRdb holds only the in-frame ones, with some missing. The sample includes about 60,000 clones, roughly 66% of them seen just once. Specimen: blood, collected at baseline. Source of these receptors: a person aged 25-79 years with non-small cell lung cancer. CDR3s include the opening cysteine and the closing phenylalanine or tryptophan. The D gene is left open where the match is weak. A row's size may be missing; if present it is once, few, many or a size class.

TRBJ2-3,TRBD2,TRBV25-1,.,CASTLAGYSDTQYF,TGTGCCAGCACCCTAGCGGGATATTCAGATACGCAGTATTTT
TRBJ2-1,.,TRBV19,.,CASSIGGLGYNEQFF,TGTGCCAGTAGTATAGGGGGGCTGGGCTACAATGAGCAGTTCTTC
TRBJ2-3,.,TRBV7-9,.,CATLLQGSDTQYF,TGTGCCACGCTACTTCAGGGCTCAGATACGCAGTATTTT
TRBJ1-1,.,TRBV9,few,CASSERGYTEAFF,TGTGCCAGCAGCGAACGGGGATATACTGAAGCTTTCTTT
TRBJ2-1,TRBD1,TRBV6-1,few,CASSEAGVGTAYNEQFF,TGTGCCAGCAGTGAAGCGGGTGTTGGGACAGCTTACAATGAGCAGTTCTTC
TRBJ2-3,.,TRBV11-2,.,CASSKGGGTDTQYF,TGTGCCAGCAGCAAAGGGGGTGGCACAGATACGCAGTATTTT
TRBJ1-2,TRBD1,TRBV19,.,CASSSRQGYGYTF,TGTGCCAGTAGTTCGCGACAGGGGTATGGCTACACCTTC
TRBJ2-5,.,TRBV4-2,once,CASSQGVGAAAETQYF,TGTGCCAGCAGCCAAGGGGTGGGGGCCGCCGCGGAGACCCAGTACTTC
TRBJ1-5,.,TRBV2,.,CASRGAGPQPQHF,TGTGCCAGCAGAGGGGCCGGTCCTCAGCCCCAGCATTTT
TRBJ2-1,.,TRBV27,.,CASTRSWGESSYNEQFF,TGTGCCAGCACTCGCTCCTGGGGTGAGAGCTCCTACAATGAGCAGTTCTTC
TRBJ2-5,TRBD2,TRBV30,.,CAWSSGGAETQYF,TGTGCCTGGAGTTCGGGGGGGGCAGAGACCCAGTACTTC
TRBJ2-7,.,TRBV7-2,.,CASSRSRGTRVEQYF,TGTGCCAGCAGCAGAAGCCGCGGGACGAGGGTGGAGCAGTACTTC
TRBJ2-5,.,TRBV5-1,once,CASSLGGVQETQYF,TGCGCCAGCAGCTTGGGCGGGGTACAAGAGACCCAGTACTTC
TRBJ1-5,TRBD1,TRBV7-3,.,CASSQGQGGNQPQHF,TGCGCCAGCAGCCAAGGACAGGGTGGCAATCAGCCCCAGCATTTT
TRBJ2-5,.,TRBV18,.,CASSFSDRHQETQYF,TGTGCCAGCTCATTTTCCGACAGGCACCAAGAGACCCAGTACTTC
TRBJ2-3,.,TRBV27,.,CASRPTSTDTQYF,TGTGCCAGCAGACCTACTAGCACAGATACGCAGTATTTT
TRBJ2-2,.,TRBV19,few,CASSSPGVGSTGELFF,TGTGCCAGTAGTAGCCCAGGGGTAGGATCCACCGGGGAGCTGTTTTTT
TRBJ2-5,.,TRBV7-2,.,CASSFPSGTQYF,TGTGCCAGCAGCTTCCCGTCCGGAACCCAGTACTTC
TRBJ2-1,.,TRBV18,once,CASSTVPSSAYNEQFF,TGTGCCAGCTCAACGGTTCCGTCTAGCGCATACAATGAGCAGTTCTTC
TRBJ1-4,.,TRBV4-1,.,CASTKRGRYNEKLFF,TGCGCCAGCACCAAAAGGGGTAGATATAATGAAAAACTGTTTTTT
TRBJ2-2,TRBD2,TRBV27,.,CASSGLVGGELFF,TGTGCCAGCAGTGGACTAGTCGGCGGGGAGCTGTTTTTT
TRBJ1-1,.,TRBV11-3,.,CASSSGQDRPEAFF,TGTGCCAGCAGCTCGGGACAAGACAGACCTGAAGCTTTCTTT
TRBJ1-1,TRBD1,TRBV6-5,few,CASRGQLNTEAFF,TGTGCCAGCAGGGGACAGTTGAACACTGAAGCTTTCTTT
TRBJ1-3,TRBD1,TRBV19,.,CASSSGQGNTIYF,TGTGCCAGTAGTTCGGGACAGGGAAACACCATATATTTT
TRBJ1-5,.,TRBV7-2,.,CASSPDSSDNQPQHF,TGTGCCAGCAGCCCGGACAGTTCAGACAATCAGCCCCAGCATTTT
TRBJ1-4,.,TRBV30,.,CAWTTEYYEKLFF,TGTGCCTGGACTACAGAGTATTATGAAAAACTGTTTTTT
TRBJ2-1,TRBD2,TRBV5-1,.,CASAGDHYNEQFF,TGCGCCAGCGCGGGGGACCACTACAATGAGCAGTTCTTC
TRBJ1-3,.,TRBV11-2,.,CASSDLSSGNTIYF,TGTGCCAGCAGCGACCTAAGCTCTGGAAACACCATATATTTT
TRBJ2-1,.,TRBV19,once,CASSGVASNNEQFF,TGTGCCAGTAGTGGGGTAGCTTCGAATAATGAGCAGTTCTTC
TRBJ1-5,.,TRBV2,few,CASSESGYQPQHF,TGTGCCAGCAGTGAGTCTGGGTATCAGCCCCAGCATTTT
TRBJ1-2,TRBD1,TRBV9,.,CASSVTGDAYGYTF,TGTGCCAGCAGCGTAACAGGGGATGCCTATGGCTACACCTTC
TRBJ2-3,.,TRBV4-2,.,CASSQRDQYTDTQYF,TGTGCCAGCAGCCAACGGGACCAGTACACAGATACGCAGTATTTT
TRBJ1-2,.,TRBV28,few,CASTGGASGYTF,TGTGCCAGCACCGGGGGGGCCTCTGGCTACACCTTC
TRBJ1-1,.,TRBV7-9,.,CASSLDPAHGNTEAFF,TGTGCCAGCAGCTTAGACCCAGCCCATGGGAACACTGAAGCTTTCTTT
TRBJ2-5,TRBD1,TRBV9,.,CASSATGAWGETQYF,TGTGCCAGCAGCGCAACAGGGGCCTGGGGGGAGACCCAGTACTTC
TRBJ1-4,.,TRBV6-1,.,CASSEGTEGLEKLFF,TGTGCCAGCAGTGAAGGGACCGAGGGCTTGGAAAAACTGTTTTTT
TRBJ2-5,.,TRBV6-1,.,CASSDTFTAAYQETQYF,TGTGCCAGCAGTGACACTTTCACGGCGGCGTACCAAGAGACCCAGTACTTC
TRBJ1-1,.,TRBV7-9,.,CASSLDLTEAFF,TGTGCCAGCAGCTTAGACCTCACTGAAGCTTTCTTT
TRBJ1-1,.,TRBV30,few,CAWSVPGSSTEAFF,TGTGCCTGGAGTGTACCAGGGAGTAGCACTGAAGCTTTCTTT
TRBJ1-2,TRBD1,TRBV27,.,CASSGTGGYGYTF,TGTGCCAGCAGCGGGACAGGGGGCTATGGCTACACCTTC
TRBJ2-1,.,TRBV15,.,CATSRDPGKRDNEQFF,TGTGCCACCAGCAGAGATCCCGGGAAGAGGGACAATGAGCAGTTCTTC
TRBJ1-2,.,TRBV6-5,.,CASGRINYGYTF,TGTGCCAGCGGTAGAATTAACTATGGCTACACCTTC
TRBJ1-1,.,TRBV18,.,CASSQEAGYTEAFF,TGTGCCAGCTCACAGGAGGCGGGGTACACTGAAGCTTTCTTT
TRBJ2-7,TRBD1,TRBV11-3,.,CASSRRSTRGNEQYF,TGTGCCAGCAGCCGAAGGTCCACCAGGGGGAACGAGCAGTACTTC
TRBJ2-5,TRBD1,TRBV5-1,.,CASSLQGQPQETQYF,TGCGCCAGCAGCCTGCAGGGACAGCCCCAAGAGACCCAGTACTTC
TRBJ2-3,TRBD2,TRBV5-4,.,CASSTNKLAGVAGTQYF,TGTGCCAGCAGCACCAACAAACTAGCGGGGGTCGCTGGTACGCAGTATTTT
TRBJ1-3,.,TRBV21-1,.,CASTDRDEQDTIYF,TGTGCCAGCACCGACAGGGACGAGCAGGACACCATATATTTT
TRBJ2-1,TRBD2,TRBV5-1,.,CASSYGGLAEINEQFF,TGCGCCAGCAGCTACGGTGGGCTAGCGGAGATAAATGAGCAGTTCTTC
TRBJ2-7,.,TRBV9,.,CASSVRDITYEQYF,TGTGCCAGCAGCGTACGGGACATAACCTACGAGCAGTACTTC
TRBJ2-2,.,TRBV11-2,.,CASSSLGGYTGELFF,TGTGCCAGCAGCTCTCTAGGGGGTTACACCGGGGAGCTGTTTTTT
TRBJ2-4,.,TRBV15,few,CATSRGRLLAKNIQYF,TGTGCCACCAGCAGAGGGAGACTTCTAGCCAAAAACATTCAGTACTTC
TRBJ2-3,.,TRBV19,.,CASSIAGEGDTQYF,TGTGCCAGTAGTATAGCGGGAGAAGGAGATACGCAGTATTTT
TRBJ2-1,TRBD2,TRBV11-3,.,CASGGLAGDEQFF,TGTGCCAGCGGGGGACTAGCGGGAGATGAGCAGTTCTTC
TRBJ2-7,TRBD2,TRBV18,.,CASSPPSGGPAYEQYF,TGTGCCAGCTCACCACCTAGCGGGGGACCAGCCTACGAGCAGTACTTC
TRBJ2-3,.,TRBV5-1,once,CASSPGLGTDTQYF,TGCGCCAGCAGCCCCGGACTTGGCACAGATACGCAGTATTTT